Below, 12 T cell receptor beta chains from the same sample are listed, as sequenced in a study of OX40 agonist ivuxolimab in advanced cancers. Clones were sequenced by immunoSEQ multiplex PCR, and TCRdb holds only the in-frame ones, with some missing. The table includes more than 80,000 clones, under 95% detected once. This material consisted of CD4+ or CD8+ T cells sorted from blood, taken in a trial of the OX40 agonist ivuxolimab. These receptors originate from an adult with an advanced solid tumor such as melanoma, head and neck, liver or kidney cancer.

The chain employs TRBV4-3 and TRBJ2-1, with 10 bases matching TRBD2. The germline gives CDR1 LGHNA, CDR2 YSLEER. CDR3 length: 17 residues. J was trimmed by 4 bases and V by 0 bases; bases with no gene match: 6. The CDR3 DNA follows: TGCGCCAGCAGCCAAGATCCGCTAGCGGGGGAATACAATGAGCAGTTCTTC. It specifies CASSQDPLAGEYNEQFF.

The chain employs TRBV15 and TRBJ1-2; the match to TRBD1 covers 7 bases. Looked up from germline, CDR1 is LNHNV and CDR2 is YYDKDF (reference sequence). V lost 0 bases and J lost 9; bases outside the gene matches: 10. This CDR3 has 15 residues. This chain's CDR3 is CATSRDPTDRDSYTF. Here the CDR3 DNA reads TGTGCCACCAGCAGAGACCCCACCGACAGGGACAGCTACACCTTC.

DNA of the CDR3: TGTGCCAGCAGTTTGTCCCTAGCGGGGGGCCAGATCCTCTACAATGAGCAGTTCTTC. Translating it yields CASSLSLAGGQILYNEQFF. This chain joins TRBV28 and TRBJ2-1, with 11 bases identical to TRBD2. From germline, CDR1 is MDHEN and CDR2 SYDVKM. J gave up 3 bases and V 3 bases, and 13 bases lay outside the gene matches. The CDR3 covers 19 residues. Filled out from reference TRBV28 and TRBJ2-1, the complete variable domain reads DVKVTQSSRYLVKRTGEKVFLECVQDMDHENMFWYRQDPGLGLRLIYFSYDVKMKEKGDIPEGYSVSREKKERFSLILESASTNQTSMYLCASSLSLAGGQILYNEQFFGPGTRLTVL.

The chain combines TRBV10-3 with TRBJ1-2, with D possibly being TRBD1 (5 bases). V was trimmed by 6 bases and J by 1 base, leaving 24 bases between them. This CDR3 has 18 residues. Germline values: CDR1 ENHRY, CDR2 SYGVKD. This CDR3 is CAIRKDTTYYADNYGYTF. DNA for the CDR3: TGTGCCATCAGGAAGGACACTACCTATTACGCGGATAACTATGGCTACACCTTC.

The V gene is TRBV30, the J gene TRBJ1-2; 7 positions agree with TRBD1. The V gene end was trimmed by 3 bases and the J gene end by 14 bases; junction bases not matched to a gene: 18. Germline V gene data show CDR1 as GTSNPN and CDR2 as SVGIG (reference sequence). CDR3 length: 14 amino acids. The CDR3: CAWSLTGDSVSWTF. The CDR3 bases are TGTGCCTGGAGCTTAACAGGGGATAGCGTTTCGTGGACCTTC.

The chain employs TRBV9 and TRBJ2-5; D gene ambiguous. The CDR3 totals 12 residues. Trimming removed 5 bases at V and 5 bases at J, with 10 bases between. Germline CDR1 reads SGDLS; CDR2 reads YYNGEE. CDR3 amino acids: CASSLGAETQYF. DNA for the CDR3: TGTGCCAGCAGTCTAGGTGCGGAGACCCAGTACTTC.

The chain combines TRBV28 with TRBJ2-7; possible D gene TRBD2, 6 bases. CDR1 MDHEN and CDR2 SYDVKM come from the germline V gene. The CDR3 length is 13 residues. Trimming stripped 8 bases from V and 3 bases from J, with 14 bases between. This CDR3 reads CASFGTAGYEQYF. The DNA of the CDR3 is TGTGCCAGCTTTGGGACTGCAGGCTACGAGCAGTACTTC. The full variable domain, completed using reference TRBV28 and TRBJ2-7, is DVKVTQSSRYLVKRTGEKVFLECVQDMDHENMFWYRQDPGLGLRLIYFSYDVKMKEKGDIPEGYSVSREKKERFSLILESASTNQTSMYLCASFGTAGYEQYFGPGTRLTVT.

A note on this clone: One junction end disagrees with the germline gene, perhaps due to a read error. The chain couples TRBV6-5 to TRBJ1-2, with 9 bases fitting TRBD1. Germline CDR1 MNHEY, CDR2 SVGAGI. The CDR3 sequence is 13 residues long. CDR3 DNA sequence: TGTGCCAGCAGTTACTTTACCGGGACAGGGAAATCCTTC. It translates to CASSYFTGTGKSF.

The rearrangement uses TRBV6-5 and TRBJ2-1; no firm D call. Trimming pared 5 bases from V and 4 bases from J, leaving 12 bases between. The CDR3 spans 14 residues. From germline, CDR1 is MNHEY and CDR2 SVGAGI. CDR3 in amino acids: CASSIADPYNEQFF. As DNA, the CDR3 is TGTGCCAGCAGTATCGCAGACCCTTACAATGAGCAGTTCTTC.

CDR3 coding DNA: TGTGCCACCAGGACACTCAATAGCAATCAGCCCCAGCATTTT. Its translation: CATRTLNSNQPQHF. The chain joins TRBV6-5 to TRBJ1-5, with D perhaps matching TRBD1 (5 bases). V was pared by 10 bases and J by 0 bases, with 13 bases between. The CDR3 covers 14 residues. The V gene's germline CDR1 is MNHEY and CDR2 SVGAGI.

This clone was observed a single time. This sequence joins TRBV4-2 and TRBJ1-1; weak D call: TRBD1 (5 bases). The CDR3 consists of 13 residues. The germline gives CDR1 LGHNA, CDR2 YNFKEQ. Between the trimmed V and J ends, which lost 1 base and 5 bases, there was a span of 8 bases. The CDR3 sequence is CASSQGGRTEAFF. In DNA form, the CDR3 reads TGTGCCAGCAGCCAAGGGGGCAGGACTGAAGCTTTCTTT.

J is TRBJ2-7 and V is TRBV12-1. TRBV12-1 is listed as a pseudogene. The CDR3 is made up of 10 amino acids. The CDR3 loop reads CASSGYEQYV. The CDR3 DNA reads TGTGCCAGCAGCGGTTACGAGCAGTACGTC.